This TCR beta chain was identified in a study of cytomegalovirus exposure and HLA in healthy donors. Notes on this clone: The antigen is not known.

Primers: 60 Vbeta forward and 13 Jbeta reverse. Per the original data handling: An analysis that came later counted roughly 87 million unique TCR beta chains, 10 million to 11 million shared. Generated by immunoSEQ multiplex PCR, the TCRdb table keeps only in-frame clones and is missing some. The DNA was the basis for D and trimming; V, J and clone size are from that table. Here the sample table reports under 40,000 clones. The germline gives CDR1 MDHEN, CDR2 SYDVKM. The CDR3 runs to 15 residues. V dropped 6 bases and J dropped 2; count of bases not matched to a gene: 9. General study results and limits: Researchers reported in a later analysis that common viral pathogens appeared linked to several top clusters. Later work showed greater clonal expansion in HLA-associated TCR beta chains than in equally common others.

Sequenced material: PBMCs. This sequence was found in a middle-aged woman in good health and CMV-seropositive. This chain links TRBV28 with TRBJ2-7, with 8 bases aligning to TRBD1. CDR3 amino acids: CASRLETGAAYEQYF. CDR3 sequence (DNA): TGTGCCAGCAGGCTCGAGACAGGGGCGGCCTACGAGCAGTACTTC.